One sample yielded the 21 T cell receptor beta chains listed below, sequenced in a study of shared clonotypes between healthy human individuals. Naive CD8 cells, CD45RO-negative and positively selected for CCR7, excluded terminally differentiated effector memory CD45RA+ cells. TCRdb's table, derived via immunoSEQ multiplex PCR, lists solely in-frame clones and lacks some. Of approximately 810,000 clones listed, 85% to 95% were seen once; the top ten hold around 24%. Specimen: naive CD8+ T cells sorted from blood. These receptors were collected from a man younger than 40 in good health.

This sequence joins TRBV14 and TRBJ2-7; 9 bases line up with TRBD1. Unmatched junction bases numbered 6, after V lost 4 bases and J lost 5 bases. Germline CDR1 and CDR2: SGHDN and FVKESK. The CDR3 extends over 14 amino acids. The CDR3 coding sequence is TGTGCCAGCAGCCTCGGGGGACAGGGAAACGAGCAGTACTTC. It specifies CASSLGGQGNEQYF.

The genes are TRBV6-6 and TRBJ1-1; D ambiguous. V was cut by 0 bases and J by 7 bases, with 12 bases left in between. CDR1 and CDR2 from the germline V gene are MNHNY and SVGAGI (reference sequence). The CDR3 is 14 amino acids. The CDR3 DNA is TGTGCCAGCAGTTACTCGGTCGTGGTTGGTGAAGCTTTCTTT. Translated, it gives CASSYSVVVGEAFF.

This chain joins TRBV11-2 and TRBJ2-1; D is ambiguous. The CDR3 runs to 12 residues. V was clipped by 2 bases and J by 7 bases, with 6 bases between them. Germline V CDR1 and CDR2: SGHAT, FQNNGV. This chain's CDR3 is CASSLMRNEQFF. In nucleotides, the CDR3 is TGTGCCAGCAGCTTAATGCGTAATGAGCAGTTCTTC. Supplemented by reference TRBV11-2 and TRBJ2-1, the full variable domain reads EAGVAQSPRYKIIEKRQSVAFWCNPISGHATLYWYQQILGQGPKLLIQFQNNGVVDDSQLPKDRFSAERLKGVDSTLKIQPAKLEDSAVYLCASSLMRNEQFFGPGTRLTVL.

This chain connects TRBV23-1 to TRBJ2-3, with a weak D call TRBD1 (5 bases). TRBV23-1 is marked as an open reading frame, function uncertain. The CDR3 has 13 residues. Trimming removed 2 bases at V and 9 bases at J, with 12 bases between. The CDR3 sequence is CASSQDSDGTQYF. The CDR3 DNA reads as TGCGCCAGCAGTCAAGACAGCGACGGAACGCAGTATTTT.

The gene calls are TRBV7-6 and TRBJ2-7; maybe TRBD1 (6 bases). Germline CDR1 is SGHVS and CDR2 is FNYEAQ. With 5 bases removed from V and 3 bases from J, the gap between germline ends came to 17 bases. The CDR3 has 15 residues. The CDR3 protein is CASSLEGDTYYEQYF. In DNA form, the CDR3 reads TGTGCCAGCAGCCTAGAAGGGGACACCTACTACGAGCAGTACTTC.

The chain uses TRBV7-9 and TRBJ1-5, with D uncertain. The CDR3 is made up of 16 amino acids. The V gene lost 5 bases and the J gene lost 3 bases, with 17 bases spanning the gap. Germline-derived CDR1 and CDR2 are SEHNR and FQNEAQ (reference sequence). The CDR3 region is CASSHARAGPNQPQHF. The CDR3 region has the DNA TGTGCCAGCAGCCATGCGCGGGCCGGACCCAATCAGCCCCAGCATTTT.

J is TRBJ1-2 and V is TRBV14; D not resolved. The CDR3 sequence is 14 residues long. The V end was cut by 1 base, the J end by 4 bases, with 10 bases between. The V gene's germline CDR1 is SGHDN and CDR2 FVKESK. The CDR3, as DNA: TGTGCCAGCAGCCAAGGCTGGACGAGCTATGGCTACACCTTC. It yields the protein CASSQGWTSYGYTF.

The chain recombines TRBV11-2 with TRBJ2-1; 7 nucleotides match TRBD1. J gave up 3 bases and V 5 bases, and 10 bases lay outside the gene matches. CDR3 length: 16 amino acids. Germline V CDR1 and CDR2: SGHAT, FQNNGV. The CDR3 nucleotides read TGTGCCAGCAGCAAAACAACTGGGACAGACTACAATGAGCAGTTCTTC. Its protein is CASSKTTGTDYNEQFF.

The V and J genes are TRBV11-3 and TRBJ2-1; 11 bases line up with TRBD2. There are 15 residues in the CDR3. Germline CDR1 reads SGHNT; CDR2 reads YENEEA. V lost 5 bases and J lost 5; bases outside the gene matches: 5. The CDR3 DNA reads TGTGCCAGCAGCCCCACTAGCGGGAGTCACAATGAGCAGTTCTTC. This encodes CASSPTSGSHNEQFF.

This clone was detected once. The CDR3 region has the DNA TGTGCCAGCAGCCCCAACGGCCTACCTTATGGCTACACCTTC. Translation: CASSPNGLPYGYTF. The V gene is TRBV7-9, the J gene TRBJ1-2; D is undetermined. CDR1 and CDR2 from the germline V gene are SEHNR and FQNEAQ (reference sequence). Trimming removed 5 bases from V and 5 bases from J, with 15 bases in between. The CDR3 length is 14 residues.

The chain has TRBV28 and TRBJ1-1; D is unresolved. Germline V CDR1 and CDR2: MDHEN, SYDVKM. V lost 3 bases and J lost 10, with 15 bases in between. There are 13 residues in the CDR3. For the CDR3, the DNA is TGTGCCAGCAGTTTCGGGTCAGCCAGCGGAGCTTTCTTT. It yields the protein CASSFGSASGAFF.

The CDR3 sequence: CASSFGQGVYYEQYF. CDR3 DNA sequence: TGTGCCAGCAGTTTTGGACAGGGGGTTTACTACGAGCAGTACTTC. This chain joins TRBV28 and TRBJ2-7, with 10 nucleotides matching TRBD1. The CDR3 loop spans 15 amino acids. Germline CDR1 MDHEN, CDR2 SYDVKM. V shed 3 bases, J shed 3 bases, and the junction held 5 bases outside the gene matches.

The rearrangement joins TRBV2 to TRBJ1-2, with 8 bases lining up with TRBD1. The length of the CDR3 is 14 residues. J lost 4 bases, V lost 6 bases, and 7 bases had no gene match. CDR1 is SNHLY and CDR2 is FYNNEI in the germline V gene. The CDR3: CASSWTGIVYGYTF. In DNA, the CDR3 is TGTGCCAGCAGCTGGACAGGGATCGTCTATGGCTACACCTTC.

The J gene is TRBJ2-7, the V gene TRBV28; D gene unclear. The ends were cut back, 2 bases at V and 3 bases at J, with 17 bases in the middle. Germline values: CDR1 MDHEN, CDR2 SYDVKM. There are 16 residues in the CDR3. The CDR3 coding sequence is TGTGCCAGCAGTTTAACGGAAGCAGCATCCTTCTACGAGCAGTACTTC. It is translated as CASSLTEAASFYEQYF.

V gene TRBV28 combines with J gene TRBJ1-5; D is unclear. The CDR3 is 14 residues long. The germline CDR1 and CDR2 sequences are MDHEN and SYDVKM. The V end was cut by 7 bases, the J end by 0 bases, with 10 bases between. The CDR3 nucleotides read TGTGCCAGCAATCCAGGTAATAGCAATCAGCCCCAGCATTTT. This sequence encodes CASNPGNSNQPQHF.

This clone was seen repeatedly, ten times or more. The chain couples TRBV4-1 to TRBJ1-1; tentative D call: TRBD1 (5 bases). This CDR3 is 15 amino acids long. The V end was cut by 3 bases, the J end by 1 base, with 12 bases between. Germline V gene sequence: CDR1 MGHRA, CDR2 YSYEKL. This CDR3 is CASSQRDVSNTEAFF. CDR3 in DNA: TGCGCCAGCAGCCAGCGGGACGTCTCGAACACTGAAGCTTTCTTT.

V usage is TRBV28 and J usage is TRBJ1-1; unclear D gene. CDR1 is MDHEN and CDR2 is SYDVKM in the germline V gene. CDR3 length: 14 amino acids. Trimming removed 2 bases at V and 4 bases at J, with 11 bases between. DNA for the CDR3: TGTGCCAGCAGTTTAGCGGGGTCAGGCACTGAAGCTTTCTTT. Translating gives CASSLAGSGTEAFF.

The chain combines TRBV5-1 with TRBJ2-7; 7 bases are a match to TRBD1. V trimming: 2 bases; J trimming: 2 bases; junction bases outside the gene matches: 13. CDR3 length: 17 residues. Per the germline V gene, CDR1 is SGHRS and CDR2 is YFSETQ. CDR3 sequence reads: CASSLLPTWQGAYEQYF. CDR3 in DNA: TGCGCCAGCAGCTTATTACCAACCTGGCAGGGGGCCTACGAGCAGTACTTC. Looking up the rest from reference TRBV5-1 and TRBJ2-7 gives the full variable domain: KAGVTQTPRYLIKTRGQQVTLSCSPISGHRSVSWYQQTPGQGLQFLFEYFSETQRNKGNFPGRFSGRQFSNSRSEMNVSTLELGDSALYLCASSLLPTWQGAYEQYFGPGTRLTVT.

J is TRBJ2-7 and V is TRBV27, with D maybe TRBD2 (6 bases). The CDR3 totals 14 residues. From germline, CDR1 is MNHEY and CDR2 SMNVEV (reference sequence). The V gene lost 3 bases and the J gene lost 3 bases, with 12 bases spanning the gap. In DNA, the CDR3 is TGTGCCAGCAGTTTCGGGGGTAGCGGCTACGAGCAGTACTTC. It specifies CASSFGGSGYEQYF.

V usage is TRBV27 and J usage is TRBJ2-7, with 7 bases lining up with TRBD1. The CDR3 length is 13 residues. Germline values: CDR1 MNHEY, CDR2 SMNVEV (reference sequence). V shed 5 bases and J 3 bases; nucleotides not matched to a gene: 4. The CDR3 spells CASSVSGGYEQYF. The CDR3 nucleotides read TGTGCCAGCAGTGTCTCAGGGGGCTACGAGCAGTACTTC.

This chain connects TRBV6-1 to TRBJ2-5; D call uncertain. CDR1 MNHNS and CDR2 SASEGT come from the germline V gene. With 3 bases removed from V and 0 bases from J, the gap between germline ends came to 8 bases. The CDR3 loop spans 14 amino acids. The CDR3, as DNA: TGTGCCAGCAGTGAGGTGGGGTACCAAGAGACCCAGTACTTC. Translating it yields CASSEVGYQETQYF.